The 8 T cell receptor beta chains below were found in one sample sequenced in a study of Tregs in tolerant kidney transplant recipients. Profiled with immunoSEQ multiplex PCR; TCRdb holds only in-frame clones, not every one. This sample's table has roughly 48,000 clones. The material was CD4+ T cells from blood, obtained before the transplant. These receptors were collected from a human donor who received a combined kidney and bone marrow transplant.

Of note for this clone: The CDR3 goes on 3 residues after the read ends, and that part is filled in from the germline J gene. The rearrangement uses TRBV5-1 and TRBJ2-7, with 7 bases lining up with TRBD2. The CDR3 covers 14 residues. V was pared by 4 bases and J by 1 base, with 5 bases of the junction left unmatched. CDR1 and CDR2 (germline): SGHRS, YFSETQ. The chain's CDR3 is CASSVGTTSYEQYF. The DNA read from the CDR3 is TGCGCCAGCAGCGTAGGGACTACTTCCTACGAG.

In regard to this clone: The read terminates 3 residues ahead of where the CDR3 ends, so the germline J gene completes it. The J gene is TRBJ2-6, the V gene TRBV20-1; D is ambiguous. This CDR3 is built from 14 residues. Germline V gives CDR1 DFQATT, CDR2 SNEGSKA (reference sequence). V shed 2 bases and J shed 2 bases, with 7 bases lying between them. CDR3 DNA (partial): TGCAGTGCTAGACAGGCTACTGGGGCCAACGTC. It specifies CSARQATGANV. The whole CDR3 protein reads CSARQATGANVLTF.

Concerning this clone itself: The read comes to an end 3 residues before the CDR3 does, leaving the germline J gene to fill in the end. The chain employs TRBV6-1 and TRBJ2-1, with TRBD2 matching over 12 bases. The germline V gene has CDR1 MNHNS and CDR2 SASEGT. The CDR3 is 15 residues long. Unmatched junction bases numbered 5, after V lost 2 bases and J lost 9 bases. The CDR3 DNA, read in part, is TGTGCCAGCAGTGAATATGGACTAGCGGGATTTGAG. This codes for CASSEYGLAGFE. The CDR3 reads in full as CASSEYGLAGFEQFF.

With regard to this clone: The CDR3 is cut off 3 residues early in the read; its end comes from the germline J gene. The rearrangement links TRBV2 to TRBJ2-5, with D unclear. The V gene lost 7 bases and the J gene lost 5 bases, with 8 bases spanning the gap. CDR3 size: 11 residues. The V gene's germline CDR1 is SNHLY and CDR2 FYNNEI. The CDR3 DNA, read in part, is TGTGCCAGCAACTCCCTCGAGACC. Its translation is CASNSLET. The CDR3 in its entirety is CASNSLETQYF.

On this clone: Sequencing ends 3 residues short of the CDR3 end; the germline J gene provides the rest. The chain employs TRBV24-1 and TRBJ2-3, with D tentatively TRBD2 (5 bases). This CDR3 is built from 14 residues. Germline CDR1 is KGHDR and CDR2 is SFDVKD. Trimming took off 12 bases at V and 0 bases at J, with 15 bases between the two ends. The CDR3: CAAFLRVSTDTQYF. The CDR3 DNA, read in part, is TGTGCCGCATTTTTGCGGGTGAGCACAGATACG.

As to this clone: The read gets to within 3 residues of the CDR3 end, and the germline J gene fills in the rest. The J gene is TRBJ1-3, the V gene TRBV5-6; 7 bases match TRBD1. Germline CDR1 reads SGHDT; CDR2 reads YYEEEE. There are 15 residues in the CDR3. Trimming at V came to 3 bases and at J to 2 bases, leaving 5 bases not matched to a gene. The DNA read from the CDR3 is TGTGCCAGCAGCTGGACCCAGGGGGCTGGAAACACC. Amino acid sequence: CASSWTQGAGNT. The whole CDR3 sequence reads CASSWTQGAGNTIYF.

As concerns this clone: The CDR3 is cut off 3 residues early in the read; its end comes from the germline J gene. The chain uses TRBV19 and TRBJ2-2; D may be TRBD2 (6 bases). The CDR3 runs 13 residues. The germline gives CDR1 LNHDA, CDR2 SQIVND (reference sequence). Between the trimmed V and J ends, which lost 7 bases and 4 bases, there was a span of 10 bases. CDR3 sequence reads: CASIEGLTGELFF. CDR3 DNA, as far as it was read: TGTGCCAGTATTGAGGGACTCACCGGGGAG.

Concerning this clone: The read terminates 3 residues ahead of where the CDR3 ends, so the germline J gene completes it. The chain joins TRBV18 to TRBJ2-3; 8 nucleotides line up with TRBD1. CDR1 KGHSH and CDR2 LQKENI come from the germline V gene. The trim removed 3 bases at V and 0 bases at J, leaving 5 bases unmatched. This CDR3 contains 16 residues. CDR3 DNA, as far as it was read: TGTGCCAGCTCACCCCAGGGGGCGACTAGCACAGATACG. Its translation is CASSPQGATSTDT. Given in full, the CDR3 is CASSPQGATSTDTQYF.